What follows is one T cell receptor beta chain and its context. These data are taken from a study of blood T cell repertoires in COVID-19. Study at large: The United States, Italy and Spain provided the acute and convalescent COVID-19 samples.

Adults between about 18 and 89 years of age took part from about two dozen US areas. Recovery among Cohort 3 donors was established by two negative PCRs, clearance, or symptom resolution. As handled by the study authors: Reference gene primer amplification gave estimated nucleated cell counts. Profiled with immunoSEQ multiplex PCR; TCRdb holds only in-frame clones, not every one. The DNA gave D and trimming, while V, J and clone size come from that table. This sample has about 180,000 clones, with about 90% found just once. Germline V gives CDR1 KGHDR, CDR2 SFDVKD. V was shortened by 7 bases and J by 8 bases, with 14 bases between the two germline ends. The CDR3 is 13 residues long.

The sequenced sample consisted of PBMCs or T cells enriched from blood (not recorded which). This sequence was found in a woman aged 18 to 35 who had recovered from COVID-19. This chain joins TRBV24-1 and TRBJ2-1; D possibly corresponds to TRBD2 (5 bases). This CDR3 reads CATSWTGEYEQFF. As DNA, the CDR3 is TGTGCCACCAGCTGGACCGGGGAGTATGAGCAGTTCTTC.